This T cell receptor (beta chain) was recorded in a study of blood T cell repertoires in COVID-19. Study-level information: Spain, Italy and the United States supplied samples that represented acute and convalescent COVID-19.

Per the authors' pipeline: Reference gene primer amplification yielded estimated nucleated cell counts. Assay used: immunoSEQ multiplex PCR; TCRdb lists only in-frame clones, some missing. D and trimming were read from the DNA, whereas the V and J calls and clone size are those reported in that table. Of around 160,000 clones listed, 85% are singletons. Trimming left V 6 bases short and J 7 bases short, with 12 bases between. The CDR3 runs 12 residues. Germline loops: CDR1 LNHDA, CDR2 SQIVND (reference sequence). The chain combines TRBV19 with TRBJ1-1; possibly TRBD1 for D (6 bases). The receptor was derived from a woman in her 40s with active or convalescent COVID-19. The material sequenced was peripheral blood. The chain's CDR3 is CASRRDIDEAFF. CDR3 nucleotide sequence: TGTGCCAGTAGAAGGGACATCGATGAAGCTTTCTTT.